A single sample is the source of the 18 T cell receptor beta chains below, sequenced in a study of cytomegalovirus exposure and HLA in healthy donors. 60 Vbeta and 13 Jbeta primers were used in PCR. Here immunoSEQ multiplex PCR was the method, and the copy in TCRdb shows in-frame clones only, minus some. In the table there are 150,000 to 200,000 clones, around 78% of which are singletons. The material sequenced was PBMCs. The receptors shown here come from a young man in good health and CMV-seronegative.

The DNA of the CDR3 is TGTGCCACCAGCGAAAGAGCGGGGGCAAAAGAGACCCAGTACTTC. Protein sequence: CATSERAGAKETQYF. The V and J genes are TRBV15 and TRBJ2-5, with 8 bases lining up with TRBD2. V gave up 5 bases and J gave up 3 bases; unmatched junction bases: 8. The CDR3 has 15 residues. CDR1 and CDR2 (germline): LNHNV, YYDKDF (reference sequence).

V gene TRBV5-1 combines with J gene TRBJ2-7; 7 bases line up with TRBD1. V was pared by 4 bases and J by 1 base, with 5 bases of the junction left unmatched. This CDR3 contains 14 residues. CDR1 and CDR2 from the germline V gene are SGHRS and YFSETQ. As DNA, the CDR3 is TGCGCCAGCAGCCAAAAGGGACAGTCCTACGAGCAGTACTTC. Its protein is CASSQKGQSYEQYF.

The rearrangement links TRBV11-2 to TRBJ1-3; weak D call: TRBD1 (6 bases). CDR3 length: 16 amino acids. Trimming pared 5 bases from V and 0 bases from J, leaving 14 bases between. CDR1 and CDR2 from the germline V gene are SGHAT and FQNNGV. CDR3 amino acids: CASSPGHLPSGNTIYF. The CDR3 nucleotides read TGTGCCAGCAGCCCGGGACACCTACCCTCTGGAAACACCATATATTTT.

This clone came up once. The chain employs TRBV18 and TRBJ2-5; D is possibly TRBD1 (6 bases). CDR1 is KGHSH and CDR2 is LQKENI in the germline V gene. The CDR3 runs to 13 residues. Trimming removed 2 bases at V and 3 bases at J, with 7 bases between. The CDR3 nucleotides are TGTGCCAGCTCACCAAACAGGGAAGAGACCCAGTACTTC. Its translation: CASSPNREETQYF. Complete variable domain (other parts from reference TRBV18 and TRBJ2-5): NAGVMQNPRHLVRRRGQEARLRCSPMKGHSHVYWYRQLPEEGLKFMVYLQKENIIDESGMPKERFSAEFPKEGPSILRIQQVVRGDSAAYFCASSPNREETQYFGPGTRLLVL.

The CDR3: CASKTGNQPQHF. CDR3 nucleotides: TGTGCCAGCAAGACAGGGAATCAGCCCCAGCATTTT. The V and J genes are TRBV28 and TRBJ1-5; 7 nucleotides align to TRBD1. Germline CDR1 is MDHEN and CDR2 is SYDVKM. V shed 7 bases, J shed 4 bases, and the junction held 1 base outside the gene matches. The CDR3 contains 12 residues.

V usage is TRBV30 and J usage is TRBJ2-7; maybe TRBD2 (6 bases). The germline CDR1 and CDR2 sequences are GTSNPN and SVGIG (reference sequence). V was pared by 6 bases and J by 6 bases, with 18 bases between. The CDR3 spans 13 residues. CDR3 region: CACRGSGPGEQYF. CDR3 bases: TGTGCCTGCCGGGGGAGCGGTCCCGGCGAGCAGTACTTC.

The rearrangement links TRBV5-6 to TRBJ1-2; 12 nucleotides line up with TRBD1. From germline, CDR1 is SGHDT and CDR2 YYEEEE. J was trimmed by 5 bases and V by 3 bases; bases with no gene match: 8. CDR3 length: 16 residues. CDR3 protein: CASSWGTGGQLYGYTF. The DNA of the CDR3 is TGTGCCAGCAGCTGGGGGACAGGGGGCCAACTGTATGGCTACACCTTC.

The chain combines TRBV11-3 with TRBJ1-2; possibly TRBD1 for D (5 bases). The CDR3 totals 13 residues. The V and J ends lost 6 bases and 13 bases respectively, with 21 bases between them. Germline V gene lookup returns CDR1 SGHNT and CDR2 YENEEA. In nucleotides, the CDR3 is TGTGCCAGCAGTCCCGGGACCGGGAGCAAGGTCACCTTC. This encodes CASSPGTGSKVTF.

The V call is TRBV7-9, the J call TRBJ1-4, with a possible D match to TRBD1 (5 bases). The V gene lost 5 bases and the J gene lost 0 bases, with 13 bases spanning the gap. Germline V gene lookup returns CDR1 SEHNR and CDR2 FQNEAQ (reference sequence). The CDR3 has 16 residues. The chain's CDR3 is CASSESGTATNEKLFF. The CDR3, as DNA: TGTGCCAGCAGCGAGAGCGGGACGGCAACTAATGAAAAACTGTTTTTT.

J is TRBJ2-2 and V is TRBV15; 7 bases align to TRBD2. The germline CDR1 and CDR2 sequences are LNHNV and YYDKDF (reference sequence). The J segment lost 2 bases and the V segment lost 3 bases, leaving 18 bases of the junction unmatched. This CDR3 comprises 20 residues. In DNA, the CDR3 is TGTGCCACCAGCAGTCTTTTTAATTTGGGCGGGGACTACAACACCGGGGAGCTGTTTTTT. This codes for CATSSLFNLGGDYNTGELFF.

The chain joins TRBV6-1 to TRBJ2-7; tentative D call: TRBD1 (5 bases). Germline lookup yields CDR1 MNHNS and CDR2 SASEGT. V gave up 7 bases and J gave up 6 bases, with 19 bases separating them. The CDR3 has 14 amino acids. CDR3 loop: CASNRRVLGIEQYF. DNA of the CDR3: TGTGCCAGCAACCGCAGGGTTTTAGGCATCGAGCAGTACTTC.

The chain has TRBV2 and TRBJ2-3; no definite D call. CDR1 is SNHLY and CDR2 is FYNNEI in the germline V gene. This CDR3 is built from 14 residues. V was trimmed by 3 bases and J by 0 bases, leaving 7 bases between them. This CDR3 is CASSDIASTDTQYF. The DNA for the CDR3 is TGTGCCAGCAGTGACATAGCTAGCACAGATACGCAGTATTTT.

The chain links TRBV4-1 to TRBJ1-2, with 8 nucleotides matching TRBD1. CDR1 and CDR2 (germline): MGHRA, YSYEKL. Unmatched junction bases numbered 3, after V lost 0 bases and J lost 3 bases. The CDR3 totals 15 residues. Written as DNA, the CDR3 is TGCGCCAGCAGCCAAGATTCGACAGGGGACTATGGCTACACCTTC. The encoded protein is CASSQDSTGDYGYTF.

This clone was counted once. V gene TRBV27 combines with J gene TRBJ2-1, with D perhaps matching TRBD2 (5 bases). Germline CDR1 MNHEY, CDR2 SMNVEV (reference sequence). The germline V and J ends were trimmed by 5 bases and 2 bases, with 19 bases remaining between them. CDR3 length: 17 residues. The CDR3 here is CASSPQWEFWTYNEQFF. The CDR3 DNA is TGTGCCAGCAGTCCCCAATGGGAGTTCTGGACCTACAATGAGCAGTTCTTC.

This chain uses TRBV19 with TRBJ2-3; 7 bases are shared with TRBD1. From germline, CDR1 is LNHDA and CDR2 SQIVND (reference sequence). Unmatched junction bases numbered 5, after V lost 8 bases and J lost 0 bases. The CDR3 length is 14 residues. The CDR3 DNA sequence: TGTGCCAGTGGTCCAGGGGGAAGCACAGATACGCAGTATTTT. Amino acids: CASGPGGSTDTQYF. The whole variable domain, remainder taken from reference TRBV19 and TRBJ2-3, is DGGITQSPKYLFRKEGQNVTLSCEQNLNHDAMYWYRQDPGQGLRLIYYSQIVNDFQKGDIAEGYSVSREKKESFPLTVTSAQKNPTAFYLCASGPGGSTDTQYFGPGTRLTVL.

Only a few counts were recorded for this clone. The V gene is TRBV30, the J gene TRBJ1-4; D unresolved. Germline values: CDR1 GTSNPN, CDR2 SVGIG (reference sequence). CDR3 size: 12 residues. V lost 3 bases and J 8 bases, leaving 10 bases between the germline ends. The CDR3 region has the DNA TGTGCCTGGAGGCCCACGGGGGAAAAACTGTTTTTT. Its translation is CAWRPTGEKLFF.

The rearrangement links TRBV9 to TRBJ2-3; 13 positions agree with TRBD2. CDR3 length: 18 residues. The J segment lost 0 bases and the V segment lost 4 bases, leaving 8 bases of the junction unmatched. Germline CDR1 reads SGDLS; CDR2 reads YYNGEE. For the CDR3, the DNA is TGTGCCAGCAGCCCCCGGACTAGCGGGAGATCTAGCACAGATACGCAGTATTTT. Its translation: CASSPRTSGRSSTDTQYF.

This clone was observed a few times. The chain couples TRBV19 to TRBJ1-2; TRBD1 matches 7 bases. The CDR3 sequence is 12 residues long. Germline V gene lookup returns CDR1 LNHDA and CDR2 SQIVND (reference sequence). The trim removed 5 bases at V and 8 bases at J, leaving 5 bases unmatched. The CDR3 region has the DNA TGTGCCAGTAGTGACAGGGTGGGCGGCTACACCTTC. It translates to CASSDRVGGYTF.